A selection of T cell receptor beta chains follows, all from one sample in a study of CD8+ T cells in alopecia areata. Sequencing was performed with immunoSEQ multiplex PCR; in TCRdb, only in-frame clones are kept and a portion is missing. The table records approximately 82,000 clones, 51% of them present only once. Sequenced material: NKG2D-high CD8+ T cells sorted from blood. Receptors were obtained from a human donor with alopecia areata. The CDR3 runs from the conserved cysteine through the conserved F or W. The order of the fields is V gene, D gene, J gene, clone size, CDR3 DNA, CDR3 protein. D genes are given only for firm matches. Clone size is stated in some rows and not others, as once, few, many or a class when expanded.

TRBV2	.	TRBJ1-5	.	TGTGCCAGCAGCCACTTGACAGGAGACAATCAGCCCCAGCATTTT	CASSHLTGDNQPQHF
TRBV4-1	.	TRBJ1-2	few	TGCGCCAGCAGCCAACCGAACAGGAACTATGGCTACACCTTC	CASSQPNRNYGYTF
TRBV27	TRBD1	TRBJ2-7	.	TGTGCCACGAGACAGGGGGCCTACGAGCAGTACTTC	CATRQGAYEQYF
TRBV11-2	.	TRBJ2-6	few	TGTGCCAGCAGCTTAACAACATACGGGGCCAACGTCCTGACTTTC	CASSLTTYGANVLTF
TRBV25-1	.	TRBJ2-5	.	TGTGCCAGTAAAGCGGCCCAAGAGACCCAGTACTTC	CASKAAQETQYF
TRBV27	.	TRBJ1-5	few	TGTGCCAGCAGTTCCCATAGCAATCAGCCCCAGCATTTT	CASSSHSNQPQHF
TRBV19	.	TRBJ2-7	few	TGTGCCAGTAGTATAGGTCGAAACTTGGAGCAGTACTTC	CASSIGRNLEQYF
TRBV29-1	.	TRBJ2-7	.	TGCAGCGTTGAAATAGAAACCCCCTACGAGCAGTACTTC	CSVEIETPYEQYF
TRBV7-9	.	TRBJ2-2	few	TGTGCCAGCCCAGGATCTACGCAGTCCGGGGAGCTGTTTTTT	CASPGSTQSGELFF
TRBV6-5	.	TRBJ1-1	.	TGTGCCAGCAGTCACGAAGGCACTGAAGCTTTCTTT	CASSHEGTEAFF
TRBV30	.	TRBJ1-3	.	TGTGCCTGGAGTGGTCTTGGAAACACCATATATTTT	CAWSGLGNTIYF
TRBV4-3	.	TRBJ2-1	.	TGCGCCAGCAGCCAAGATCGCCAGCCATACTACAATGAGCAGTTCTTC	CASSQDRQPYYNEQFF
TRBV27	TRBD1	TRBJ1-1	.	TGTGCCAGCAGTTACAGGGGGTCCGGAAACACTGAAGCTTTCTTT	CASSYRGSGNTEAFF
TRBV28	TRBD1	TRBJ1-2	few	TGTGCCAGCAGTCCCGGGACAGGGTATGGCTACACCTTC	CASSPGTGYGYTF
TRBV7-2	.	TRBJ2-3	.	TGTGCCAGCACCCCGGGGGATACGCAGTATTTT	CASTPGDTQYF
TRBV28	.	TRBJ1-1	.	TGTGCCAGCAGTTTCACAGGAGGAGCGAACACTGAAGCTTTCTTT	CASSFTGGANTEAFF
TRBV27	.	TRBJ1-4	few	TGTGCCAGCAGTTATTACGCCGGCGAAAAACTGTTTTTT	CASSYYAGEKLFF
TRBV5-1	.	TRBJ2-1	few	TGCGCCAGCAGCCCGGGGGACCCCCACAATGAGCAGTTCTTC	CASSPGDPHNEQFF
TRBV28	TRBD2	TRBJ2-7	few	TGTGCCAGCAGTTACTACCCTAAGCGGGAGGAATACGAGCAGTACTTC	CASSYYPKREEYEQYF
TRBV20-1	.	TRBJ1-2	.	TGCAGTGCATGGGATCACTATGGCTACACCTTC	CSAWDHYGYTF
TRBV2	.	TRBJ2-7	.	TGTGCCAGCAGAACTAGAGGACCTAACTCTTACGAGCAGTACTTC	CASRTRGPNSYEQYF
TRBV29-1	.	TRBJ2-7	.	TGCAGCGTTGAGTCCACCGGGACCCTAACCTACGAGCAGTACTTC	CSVESTGTLTYEQYF
TRBV5-1	.	TRBJ2-1	few	TGCGCCAGCAGACCTTTACAATCTGGCTCCTACAATGAGCAGTTCTTC	CASRPLQSGSYNEQFF
TRBV28	TRBD1	TRBJ2-7	few	TGTGCCTCTTGGGACAGGGGCTACGAGCAGTACTTC	CASWDRGYEQYF
TRBV29-1	TRBD1	TRBJ2-2	many	TGCAGCGTTGAGGGACAGGGGGGCCCGACCGGGGAGCTGTTTTTT	CSVEGQGGPTGELFF
TRBV9	.	TRBJ2-7	.	TGTGCCAGCAGCGGGGACAAGCAGTACTTC	CASSGDKQYF
TRBV27	.	TRBJ2-3	.	TGTGCCAGCAGTCCGGGACACACAGATACGCAGTATTTT	CASSPGHTDTQYF
TRBV28	.	TRBJ2-1	few	TGTGCCAGCAGTTTCTCAAGCGAGAGCTCCTACAATGAGCAGTTCTTC	CASSFSSESSYNEQFF
TRBV2	.	TRBJ2-7	.	TGTGCCAGCAGTGACCTGACTGATTACGAGCAGTACTTC	CASSDLTDYEQYF
TRBV7-8	TRBD2	TRBJ2-7	few	TGTGCCAGCAGCCCCGGGGAGGGGTTTATCCACGAGCAGTACTTC	CASSPGEGFIHEQYF
TRBV7-9	.	TRBJ2-5	.	TGTGCCAGCAGCCCGACTTCCCAGAACGGGGAGACCCAGTACTTC	CASSPTSQNGETQYF